The rows below give T cell receptor beta chains drawn from one sample of a study of a mutant IDH1 vaccine in newly diagnosed glioma. Sequenced by immunoSEQ multiplex PCR; TCRdb stores in-frame clones only, minus some. This sample has approximately 37,000 clones, with around 74% found just once. Their target antigens are unknown. The material sequenced was PBMCs, taken from a glioma patient whose treatment included an IDH1 peptide vaccine. These receptors all stem from a man aged 50 to 60 with glioma. Both conserved end residues are part of each CDR3. D genes are given only for firm matches. The size entry is marked missing in some rows and otherwise reads once, few, many or a size class.

j_call v_call clone_size d_call cdr3_aa cdr3_nt
TRBJ2-5 TRBV2 - - CASKEEEETQYF TGTGCCAGCAAAGAGGAGGAAGAGACCCAGTACTTC
TRBJ2-2 TRBV9 - - CASSVGSWRTGELFF TGTGCCAGCAGCGTAGGGTCGTGGCGGACCGGGGAGCTGTTTTTT
TRBJ1-3 TRBV6-1 once - CASSEKRGAWAGNTIYF TGTGCCAGCAGTGAAAAAAGGGGCGCGTGGGCTGGAAACACCATATATTTT
TRBJ2-5 TRBV2 - - CASSEAGGFPETQYF TGTGCCAGCAGTGAAGCAGGGGGATTCCCAGAGACCCAGTACTTC
TRBJ2-7 TRBV19 - TRBD1 CASSPAGTGGLLTYEQYF TGTGCCAGTAGCCCCGCGGGGACAGGGGGCTTACTTACCTACGAGCAGTACTTC
TRBJ1-6 TRBV7-9 few - CASSIRHSPLHF TGTGCCAGCAGCATCCGGCATTCACCCCTCCACTTT
TRBJ2-7 TRBV9 - TRBD1 CASSVALGQTYEQYF TGTGCCAGCAGCGTAGCCCTGGGACAGACCTACGAGCAGTACTTC
TRBJ1-5 TRBV5-6 - - CASSLNQGQPQHF TGTGCCAGCAGCTTGAACCAGGGACAGCCCCAGCATTTT
TRBJ2-1 TRBV6-5 - - CASSYSRGSDEQFF TGTGCCAGCAGTTACTCACGGGGGAGCGATGAGCAGTTCTTC
TRBJ2-3 TRBV19 - - CASSIGYDTQYF TGTGCCAGTAGTATAGGGTATGATACGCAGTATTTT
TRBJ1-2 TRBV7-9 - TRBD1 CASSPTGLPDGYTF TGTGCCAGCAGCCCGACAGGGCTGCCGGATGGCTACACCTTC
TRBJ2-1 TRBV7-9 - TRBD2 CASSFAGGRDNEQFF TGTGCCAGCAGTTTTGCGGGGGGGCGGGATAATGAGCAGTTCTTC
TRBJ2-7 TRBV7-9 - - CASSLGVYEQYF TGTGCCAGCAGCTTAGGGGTCTACGAGCAGTACTTC
TRBJ1-5 TRBV30 once - CAWSRQSNQPQHF TGTGCCTGGAGTAGACAAAGCAATCAGCCCCAGCATTTT
TRBJ2-5 TRBV18 - TRBD1 CASSAGQEETQYF TGTGCCAGCTCAGCGGGACAGGAAGAGACCCAGTACTTC
TRBJ1-4 TRBV19 - - CASSLSRGEKLFF TGTGCCAGTAGTTTATCCAGGGGAGAAAAACTGTTTTTT
TRBJ2-4 TRBV5-1 few - CASSLDGNIQYF TGCGCCAGCAGCTTGGACGGAAACATTCAGTACTTC
TRBJ1-4 TRBV5-1 - TRBD1 CASRQGAGEKLFF TGCGCCAGCAGACAGGGGGCCGGTGAAAAACTGTTTTTT
TRBJ2-1 TRBV6-1 - TRBD1 CASSARTGVDGQFF TGTGCCAGCAGTGCCCGCACAGGGGTGGATGGGCAGTTCTTC
TRBJ1-2 TRBV15 - - CATSRDGQNYGYTF TGTGCCACCAGCAGAGATGGACAGAACTATGGCTACACCTTC
TRBJ1-1 TRBV4-1 - - CASSQDSRGGTEAFF TGCGCCAGCAGCCAAGATTCGAGGGGTGGCACTGAAGCTTTCTTT
TRBJ2-1 TRBV5-1 - - CASSGRTDRLTGQFF TGCGCCAGCAGCGGGCGGACAGATCGACTAACGGGGCAGTTCTTC
TRBJ2-7 TRBV27 - TRBD1 CASRRPGQGTYEQYF TGTGCCAGCAGACGACCGGGACAGGGGACATACGAGCAGTACTTC
TRBJ2-1 TRBV7-2 once TRBD2 CASSPSGENEQFF TGTGCCAGCAGCCCTAGCGGGGAAAATGAGCAGTTCTTC
TRBJ2-3 TRBV28 few - CASSLGALPTDTQYF TGTGCCAGCAGTTTAGGTGCTCTCCCCACAGATACGCAGTATTTT
TRBJ1-1 TRBV2 - - CASSPDKSMRAEAFF TGTGCCAGCAGTCCCGATAAATCCATGCGGGCTGAAGCTTTCTTT
TRBJ2-7 TRBV7-8 - TRBD1 CASSLADGTGTEQYF TGTGCCAGCAGCTTAGCGGATGGGACAGGGACCGAGCAGTACTTC
TRBJ1-1 TRBV2 - TRBD1 CASRADRGVTEAFF TGTGCCAGCAGAGCGGACAGGGGTGTCACTGAAGCTTTCTTT
TRBJ2-6 TRBV11-1 - - CASSLDIKESGANVLTF TGTGCCAGCAGCTTAGATATCAAGGAATCTGGGGCCAACGTCCTGACTTTC
TRBJ2-2 TRBV29-1 - - CSGRRGGTGELFF TGCAGCGGGAGGAGGGGAGGTACCGGGGAGCTGTTTTTT
TRBJ2-1 TRBV7-2 - TRBD2 CASSQGTSGGRAFF TGTGCCAGCAGCCAGGGGACTAGCGGGGGCCGGGCCTTCTTC
TRBJ2-7 TRBV7-9 once - CASSPGASDEQYF TGTGCCAGCAGCCCGGGGGCCTCGGACGAGCAGTACTTC
TRBJ2-5 TRBV30 - - CAWSQGQRYQETQYF TGTGCCTGGAGTCAGGGGCAGAGGTACCAAGAGACCCAGTACTTC
TRBJ2-7 TRBV6-5 once - CASSRASSYEQYF TGTGCCAGCAGCCGGGCCAGTTCCTACGAGCAGTACTTC
TRBJ2-7 TRBV7-2 - - CASSLELQDEQYF TGTGCCAGCAGCTTAGAGCTCCAGGACGAGCAGTACTTC
TRBJ2-1 TRBV4-1 - TRBD1 CASSPGTAYNEQFF TGCGCCAGCAGCCCCGGGACAGCTTACAATGAGCAGTTCTTC
TRBJ1-2 TRBV30 - - CAWMGREEGGYTF TGTGCCTGGATGGGAAGGGAGGAGGGTGGCTACACCTTC
TRBJ2-7 TRBV10-3 - TRBD1 CATRTGDHEQYF TGTGCCACCCGGACAGGGGACCACGAGCAGTACTTC
TRBJ1-1 TRBV27 - - CASSLGRLNTEAFF TGTGCCAGCAGTTTGGGACGGTTGAACACTGAAGCTTTCTTT